The source of this T cell receptor beta chain is a study of T cell responses to AZD1222 COVID-19 vaccine. The CDR3 has 15 residues. The V gene lost 6 bases and the J gene lost 5 bases, with 16 bases spanning the gap. CDR1 and CDR2 from the germline V gene are MNHEY and SVGAGI. This clone occurred once. The table came from immunoSEQ multiplex PCR; TCRdb's copy has only in-frame clones and leaves some out. The repertoire holds fewer than 100,000 clones, 70% to 90% seen once, with about 9.9% in the top ten. The sequencing here drew on peripheral blood, taken 28 days after the second AZD1222 dose. V is TRBV6-5 and J is TRBJ2-2, with D perhaps assigned TRBD1 or TRBD2 (6 bases each). The sequence was collected from an adult who received the AZD1222 COVID-19 vaccine. The CDR3: CASRQGGRGTGELFF. CDR3 bases: TGTGCCAGCAGACAAGGGGGGCGCGGTACCGGGGAGCTGTTTTTT.